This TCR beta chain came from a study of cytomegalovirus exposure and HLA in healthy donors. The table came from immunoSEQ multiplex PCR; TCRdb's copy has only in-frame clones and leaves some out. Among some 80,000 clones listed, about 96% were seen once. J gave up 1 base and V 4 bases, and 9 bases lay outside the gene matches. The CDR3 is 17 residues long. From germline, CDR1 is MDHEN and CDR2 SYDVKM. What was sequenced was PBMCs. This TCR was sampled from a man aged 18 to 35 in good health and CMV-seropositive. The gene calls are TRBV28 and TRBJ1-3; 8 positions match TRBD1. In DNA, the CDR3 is TGTGCCAGCAGTTCTGGGACAGGTTTCGGATCTGGAAACACCATATATTTT. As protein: CASSSGTGFGSGNTIYF.